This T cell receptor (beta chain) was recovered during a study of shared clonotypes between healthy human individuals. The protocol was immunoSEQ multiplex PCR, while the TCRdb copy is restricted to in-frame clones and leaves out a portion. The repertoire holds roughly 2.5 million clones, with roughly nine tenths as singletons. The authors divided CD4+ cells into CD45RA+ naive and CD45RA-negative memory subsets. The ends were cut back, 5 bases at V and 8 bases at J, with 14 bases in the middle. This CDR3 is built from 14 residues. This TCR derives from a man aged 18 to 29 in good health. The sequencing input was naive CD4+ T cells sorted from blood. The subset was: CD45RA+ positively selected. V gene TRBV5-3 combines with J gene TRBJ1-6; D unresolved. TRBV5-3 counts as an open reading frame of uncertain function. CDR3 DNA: TGTGCCAGAAGACCCACACGGGAGTATTCACCCCTCCACTTT. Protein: CARRPTREYSPLHF.